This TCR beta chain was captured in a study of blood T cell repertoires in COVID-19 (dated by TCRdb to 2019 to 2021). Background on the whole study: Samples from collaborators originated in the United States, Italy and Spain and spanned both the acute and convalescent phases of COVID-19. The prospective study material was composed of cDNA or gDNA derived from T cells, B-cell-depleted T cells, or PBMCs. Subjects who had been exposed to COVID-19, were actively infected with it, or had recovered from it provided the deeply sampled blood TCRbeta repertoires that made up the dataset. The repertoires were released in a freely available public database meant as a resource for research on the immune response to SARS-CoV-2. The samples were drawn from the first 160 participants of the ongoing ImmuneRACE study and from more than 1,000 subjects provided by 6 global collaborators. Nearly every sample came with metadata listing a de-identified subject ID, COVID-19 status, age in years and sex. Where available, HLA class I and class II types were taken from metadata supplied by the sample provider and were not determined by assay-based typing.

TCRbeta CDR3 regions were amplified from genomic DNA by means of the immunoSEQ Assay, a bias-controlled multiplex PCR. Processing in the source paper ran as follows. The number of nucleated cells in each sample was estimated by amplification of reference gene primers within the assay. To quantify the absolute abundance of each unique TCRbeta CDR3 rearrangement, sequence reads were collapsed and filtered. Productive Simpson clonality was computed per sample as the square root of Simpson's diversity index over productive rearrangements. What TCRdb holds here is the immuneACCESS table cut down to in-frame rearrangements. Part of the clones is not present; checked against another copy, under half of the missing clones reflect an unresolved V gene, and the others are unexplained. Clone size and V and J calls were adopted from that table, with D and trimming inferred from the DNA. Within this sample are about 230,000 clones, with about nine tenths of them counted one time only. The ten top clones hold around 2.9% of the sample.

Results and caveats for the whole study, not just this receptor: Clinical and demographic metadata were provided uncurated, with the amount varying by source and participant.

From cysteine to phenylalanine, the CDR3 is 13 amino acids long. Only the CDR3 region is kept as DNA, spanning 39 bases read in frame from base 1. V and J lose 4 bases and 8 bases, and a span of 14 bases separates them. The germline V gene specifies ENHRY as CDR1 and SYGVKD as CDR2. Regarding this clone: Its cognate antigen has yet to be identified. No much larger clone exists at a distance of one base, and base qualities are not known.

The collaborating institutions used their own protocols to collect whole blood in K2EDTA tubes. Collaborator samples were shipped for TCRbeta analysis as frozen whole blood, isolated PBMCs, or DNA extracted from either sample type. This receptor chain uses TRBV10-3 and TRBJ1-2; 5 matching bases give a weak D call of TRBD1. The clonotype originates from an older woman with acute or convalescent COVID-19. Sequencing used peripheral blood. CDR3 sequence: CAISGTREGGYTF. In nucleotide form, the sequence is TGTGCCATCAGTGGCACCCGGGAGGGGGGCTACACCTTC.